One TCR beta chain is described in this entry. Trimming left V 1 base short and J 7 bases short, with 9 bases between. Germline CDR1 reads SGHRS; CDR2 reads YFSETQ. This CDR3 spans 13 amino acids. This sample stems from a study of blood T cell repertoires in COVID-19. About the research overall: COVID-19 samples, acute and convalescent, were from the United States, Italy and Spain. Sample material is recorded as cDNA or gDNA derived from T cells, B-cell-depleted T cells, or PBMCs.

Original processing methods: Amplifying reference gene primers gave estimates of nucleated cell counts. Data came from immunoSEQ multiplex PCR; TCRdb stores just in-frame clones and leaves some out. That table furnishes V, J and clone size, whereas the DNA furnished D and trimming. The sample shows tens of thousands of clones, around 88% of them seen only once. The material sequenced was peripheral blood. The TCR was taken from an elderly woman with acute or convalescent COVID-19. This chain joins TRBV5-1 and TRBJ2-4; possible D gene TRBD1, 6 bases. This chain's CDR3 is CASSLTGMNIQYF. Written as DNA, the CDR3 is TGCGCCAGCAGCTTGACAGGGATGAACATTCAGTACTTC.